This T cell receptor (beta chain) was obtained from a study of prognosis after radiotherapy for stage I lung cancer. Regarding the study as a whole: Median unique TCR clones dropped from 10,088 to 6,861 after stereotactic body radiation therapy. As reported, TRBV and TRBJ gene usage differed between patients who had metastases and those who did not. The study left the tumor specificity of the expanded TCR clones undetermined.

By two-round multiplex PCR, the TCR beta CDR3 was amplified from genomic DNA. Primers were specific to each TRBV and TRBJ gene in first-round PCR. A single record per CDR3 protein comes from TCRdb applying MiXCR to the multiplex PCR reads. The sample carries fewer than 25,000 distinct CDR3 sequences, approximately 45% recorded once. This CDR3 has 15 residues. The V gene lost 6 bases and the J gene lost 5 bases, with 18 bases spanning the gap. This clonotype was observed a single time. The antigen remains unidentified. The clonotype originates from a donor aged 50 or older with non-small cell lung cancer. The chain joins TRBV12-3 or TRBV12-4 to TRBJ2-3; D remains unclear. Here the sequenced sample was PBMCs, taken before or after stereotactic body radiation therapy (not recorded which). The CDR3 sequence is CASSYRTGVVDTQYF. For the CDR3, the DNA is TGTGCCAGCAGCTACCGGACGGGTGTGGTAGATACGCAGTATTTT.